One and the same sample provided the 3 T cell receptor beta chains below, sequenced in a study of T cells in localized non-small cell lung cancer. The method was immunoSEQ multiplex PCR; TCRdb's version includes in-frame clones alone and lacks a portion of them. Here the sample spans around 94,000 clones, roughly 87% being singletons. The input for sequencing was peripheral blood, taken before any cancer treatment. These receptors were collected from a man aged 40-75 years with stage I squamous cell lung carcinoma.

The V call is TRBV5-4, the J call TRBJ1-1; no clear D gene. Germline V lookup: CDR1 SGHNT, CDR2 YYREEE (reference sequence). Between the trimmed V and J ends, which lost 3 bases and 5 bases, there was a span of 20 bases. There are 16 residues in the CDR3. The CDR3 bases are TGTGCCAGCAGCTCCGGGTCTCGGGCCGGGAGTACTGAAGCTTTCTTT. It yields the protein CASSSGSRAGSTEAFF.

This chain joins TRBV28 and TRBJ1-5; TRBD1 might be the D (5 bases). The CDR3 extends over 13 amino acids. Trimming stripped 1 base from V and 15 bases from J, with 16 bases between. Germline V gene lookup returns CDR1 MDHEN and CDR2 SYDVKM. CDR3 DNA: TGTGCCAGCAGTTTATCCGCGGGGCGCGTGTGGCATTTT. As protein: CASSLSAGRVWHF.

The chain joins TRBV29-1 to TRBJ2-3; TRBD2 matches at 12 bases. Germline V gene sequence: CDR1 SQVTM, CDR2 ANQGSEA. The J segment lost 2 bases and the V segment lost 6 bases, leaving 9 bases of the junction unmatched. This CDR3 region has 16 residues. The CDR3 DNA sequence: TGCAGCGTCCTATTACTAGCGGGGGGATCCACAGATACGCAGTATTTT. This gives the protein CSVLLLAGGSTDTQYF.